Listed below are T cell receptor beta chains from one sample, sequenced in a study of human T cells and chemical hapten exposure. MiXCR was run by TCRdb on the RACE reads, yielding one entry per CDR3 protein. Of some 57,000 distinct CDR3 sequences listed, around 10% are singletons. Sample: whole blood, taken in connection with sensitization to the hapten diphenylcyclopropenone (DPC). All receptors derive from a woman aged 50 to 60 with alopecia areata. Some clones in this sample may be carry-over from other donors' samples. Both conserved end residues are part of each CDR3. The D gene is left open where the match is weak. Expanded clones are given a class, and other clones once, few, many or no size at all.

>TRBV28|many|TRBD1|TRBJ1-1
TGTGCCAGCAGCACGACAGGGGCGAACACTGAAGCTTTCTTT
CASSTTGANTEAFF
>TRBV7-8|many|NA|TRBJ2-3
TGTGCCAGCAGCTTGGGTCCCAGCACAGATACGCAGTATTTT
CASSLGPSTDTQYF
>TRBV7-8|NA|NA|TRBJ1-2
TGTGCCAGCAGCCCAGCATTCCGGAGTGGCTACACCTTC
CASSPAFRSGYTF
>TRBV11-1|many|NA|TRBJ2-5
TGTGCCAGCAGCTCTTCTCCCAAGGGGTATCAAGAGACCCAGTACTTC
CASSSSPKGYQETQYF
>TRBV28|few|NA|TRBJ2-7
TGTGCCAGCAGATTAGACACGACCTACGAGCAGTACTTC
CASRLDTTYEQYF
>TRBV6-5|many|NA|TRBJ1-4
TGTGCCAGCAGTTACTCACCTGCAACTAATGAAAAACTGTTTTTT
CASSYSPATNEKLFF
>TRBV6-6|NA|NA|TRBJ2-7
TGTGCCAGCACCCAGACAGGCCTCTCCTACGAGCAGTACTTC
CASTQTGLSYEQYF
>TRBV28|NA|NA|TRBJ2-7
TGTGCCGTGTCGCGGATTTCCTACGAGCAGTACTTC
CAVSRISYEQYF
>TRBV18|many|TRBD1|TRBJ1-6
TGTGCCAGCTCACCTCAGCCAGGGGGCCGGGGATCACCCCTCCACTTT
CASSPQPGGRGSPLHF
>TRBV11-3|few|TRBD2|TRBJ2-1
TGTGCCAGCAGCCGGGCGGGGGGACCCTACAATGAGCAGTTCTTC
CASSRAGGPYNEQFF
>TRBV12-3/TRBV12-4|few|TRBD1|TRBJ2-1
TGTGCCAGCAGCCGAGGGGGCAGGGGTTGGAATGAGCAGTTCTTC
CASSRGGRGWNEQFF
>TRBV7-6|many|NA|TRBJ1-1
TGTGCCAGCAGCCCAGCAGGGGTGAACACTGAAGCTTTCTTT
CASSPAGVNTEAFF
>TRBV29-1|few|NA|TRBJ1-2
TGCAGCGTTGCCCTACAGGACCGCTATGGCTACACCTTC
CSVALQDRYGYTF
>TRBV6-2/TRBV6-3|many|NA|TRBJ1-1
TGTGCCAGCAGTTACGAAACAGTGAGCACTGAAGCTTTCTTT
CASSYETVSTEAFF
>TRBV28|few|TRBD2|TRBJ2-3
TGTGCCAGCAGAAGGGGAGGACTAGCGGGGGCTACGCAGTATTTT
CASRRGGLAGATQYF
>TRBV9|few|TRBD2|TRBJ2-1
TGTGCCAGCAGCGCCGGGGGGTTCAACAATGAGCAGTTCTTC
CASSAGGFNNEQFF
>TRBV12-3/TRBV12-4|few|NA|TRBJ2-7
TGTGCCAGCAGTTTGGCGGGGTCCTACGAGCAGTACTTC
CASSLAGSYEQYF
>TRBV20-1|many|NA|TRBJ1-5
TGCAGTGCCCCCCCAGGACAGTTGGATCAGCCCCAGCATTTT
CSAPPGQLDQPQHF
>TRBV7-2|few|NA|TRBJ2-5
TGTGCCAGCAGCCGTGACCCCGGGACGCAAGAGACCCAGTACTTC
CASSRDPGTQETQYF
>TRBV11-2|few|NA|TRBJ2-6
TGTGCCAGCAGCTTAGTCATAAGAAGTGGGGCCAACGTCCTGACTTTC
CASSLVIRSGANVLTF
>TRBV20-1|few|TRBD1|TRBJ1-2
TGCAGTGCTAGGGGACAGGAAGGCTACACCTTC
CSARGQEGYTF
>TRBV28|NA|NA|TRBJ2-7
TGTGCCAGCAGTTTGGCCCGCTACGAGCAGTACTTC
CASSLARYEQYF
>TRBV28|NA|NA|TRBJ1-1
TGTGCCAGCAGTTTTAGGGGGGCGAGGAACACTGAAGCTTTCTTT
CASSFRGARNTEAFF